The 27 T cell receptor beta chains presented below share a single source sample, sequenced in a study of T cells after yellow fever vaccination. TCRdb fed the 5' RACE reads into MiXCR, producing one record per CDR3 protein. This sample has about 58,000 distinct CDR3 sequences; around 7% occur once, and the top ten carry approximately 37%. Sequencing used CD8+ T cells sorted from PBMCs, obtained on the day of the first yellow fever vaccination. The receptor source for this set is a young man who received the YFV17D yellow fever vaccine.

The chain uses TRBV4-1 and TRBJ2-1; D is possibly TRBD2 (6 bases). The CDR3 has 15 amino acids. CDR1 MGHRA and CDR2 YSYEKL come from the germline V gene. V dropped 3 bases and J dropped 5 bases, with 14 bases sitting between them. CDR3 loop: CASSQGALAHNEQFF. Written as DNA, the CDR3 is TGCGCCAGCAGCCAGGGAGCACTAGCTCACAATGAGCAGTTCTTC.

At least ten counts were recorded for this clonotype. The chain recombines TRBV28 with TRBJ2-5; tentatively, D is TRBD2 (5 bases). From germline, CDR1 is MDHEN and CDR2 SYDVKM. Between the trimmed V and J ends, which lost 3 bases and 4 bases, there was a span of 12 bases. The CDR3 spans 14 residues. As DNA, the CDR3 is TGTGCCAGCAGTTTTGGCTCGGGGAGAGAGACCCAGTACTTC. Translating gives CASSFGSGRETQYF.

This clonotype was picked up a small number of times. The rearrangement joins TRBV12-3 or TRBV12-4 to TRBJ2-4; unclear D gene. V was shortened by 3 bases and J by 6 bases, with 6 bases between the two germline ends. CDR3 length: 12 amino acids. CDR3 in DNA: TGTGCCAGCAGTTTTTCCGGAAACATTCAGTACTTC. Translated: CASSFSGNIQYF.

DNA for the CDR3: TGCGCCAGCAGCCAAGAGTGGGCTAGCGGGGGGCCCCGCCCCTACAATGAGCAGTTCTTC. Translating gives CASSQEWASGGPRPYNEQFF. The rearrangement uses TRBV4-3 and TRBJ2-1, with 11 bases aligning to TRBD2. This CDR3 spans 20 amino acids. The V and J ends lost 0 bases and 2 bases, in that order; junction bases with no gene match: 12. Germline V gene lookup returns CDR1 LGHNA and CDR2 YSLEER.

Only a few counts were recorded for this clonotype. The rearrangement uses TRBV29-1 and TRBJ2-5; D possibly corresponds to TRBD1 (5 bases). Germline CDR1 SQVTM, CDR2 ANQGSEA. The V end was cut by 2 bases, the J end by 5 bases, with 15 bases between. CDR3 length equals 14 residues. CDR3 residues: CSVEIGASMETQYF. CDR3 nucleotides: TGCAGCGTTGAAATAGGGGCGTCGATGGAGACCCAGTACTTC.

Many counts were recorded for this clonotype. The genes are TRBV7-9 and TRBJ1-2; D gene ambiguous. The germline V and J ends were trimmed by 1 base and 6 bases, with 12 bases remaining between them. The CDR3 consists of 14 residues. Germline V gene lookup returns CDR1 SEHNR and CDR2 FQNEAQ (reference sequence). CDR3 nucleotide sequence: TGTGCCAGCAGCTTAGAGTGGAATGGGGATGGCTACACCTTC. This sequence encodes CASSLEWNGDGYTF. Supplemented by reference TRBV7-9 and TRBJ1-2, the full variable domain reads DTGVSQNPRHKITKRGQNVTFRCDPISEHNRLYWYRQTLGQGPEFLTYFQNEAQLEKSRLLSDRFSAERPKGSFSTLEIQRTEQGDSAMYLCASSLEWNGDGYTFGSGTRLTVV.

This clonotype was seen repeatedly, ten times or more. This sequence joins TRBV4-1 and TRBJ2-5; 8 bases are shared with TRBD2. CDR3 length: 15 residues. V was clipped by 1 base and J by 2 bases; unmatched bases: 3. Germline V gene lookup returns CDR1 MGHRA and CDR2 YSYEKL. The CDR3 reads CASSQVTSEQETQYF. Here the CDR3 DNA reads TGCGCCAGCAGCCAAGTGACTAGCGAGCAAGAGACCCAGTACTTC.

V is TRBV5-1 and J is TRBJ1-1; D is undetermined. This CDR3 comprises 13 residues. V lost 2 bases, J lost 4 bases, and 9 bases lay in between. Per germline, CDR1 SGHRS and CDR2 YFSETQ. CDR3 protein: CASSFEGFTEAFF. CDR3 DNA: TGCGCCAGCAGCTTCGAAGGATTCACTGAAGCTTTCTTT.

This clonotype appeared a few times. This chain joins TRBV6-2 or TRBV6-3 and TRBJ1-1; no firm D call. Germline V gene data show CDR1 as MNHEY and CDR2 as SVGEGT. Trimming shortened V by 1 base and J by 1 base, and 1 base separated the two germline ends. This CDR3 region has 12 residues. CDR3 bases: TGTGCCAGCAGTTACTGGAACACTGAAGCTTTCTTT. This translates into CASSYWNTEAFF.

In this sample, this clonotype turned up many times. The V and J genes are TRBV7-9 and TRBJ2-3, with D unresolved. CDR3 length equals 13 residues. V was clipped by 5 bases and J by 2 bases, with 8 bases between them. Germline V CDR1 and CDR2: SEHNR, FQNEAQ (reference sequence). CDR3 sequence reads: CASSLTNTDTQYF. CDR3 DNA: TGTGCCAGCAGCCTCACGAACACAGATACGCAGTATTTT.

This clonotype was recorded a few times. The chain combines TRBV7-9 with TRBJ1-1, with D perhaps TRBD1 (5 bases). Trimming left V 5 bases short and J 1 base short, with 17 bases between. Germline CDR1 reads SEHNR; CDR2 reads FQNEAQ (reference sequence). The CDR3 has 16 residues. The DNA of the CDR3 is TGTGCCAGCAGCCGGAATCTGGGACTGGAGAACACTGAAGCTTTCTTT. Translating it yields CASSRNLGLENTEAFF.

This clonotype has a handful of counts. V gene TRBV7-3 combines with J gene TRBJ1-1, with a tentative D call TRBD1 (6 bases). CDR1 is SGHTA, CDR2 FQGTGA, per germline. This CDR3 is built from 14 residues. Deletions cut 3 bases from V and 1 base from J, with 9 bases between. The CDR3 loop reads CASSFLGGNTEAFF. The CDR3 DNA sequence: TGTGCCAGCAGCTTCCTAGGGGGGAACACTGAAGCTTTCTTT.

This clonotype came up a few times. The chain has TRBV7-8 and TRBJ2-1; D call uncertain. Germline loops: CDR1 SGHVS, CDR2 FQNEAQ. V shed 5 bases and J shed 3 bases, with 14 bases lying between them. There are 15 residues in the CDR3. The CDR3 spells CASSPGPRGYNEQFF. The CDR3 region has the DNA TGTGCCAGCAGCCCTGGGCCCCGAGGCTACAATGAGCAGTTCTTC.

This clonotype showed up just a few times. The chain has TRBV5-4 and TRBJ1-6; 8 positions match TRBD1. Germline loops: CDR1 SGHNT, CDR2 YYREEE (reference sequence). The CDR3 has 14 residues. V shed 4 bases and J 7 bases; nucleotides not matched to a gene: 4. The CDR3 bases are TGTGCCAGCAGCCTGACAGGGGTCAATTCACCCCTCCACTTT. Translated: CASSLTGVNSPLHF.

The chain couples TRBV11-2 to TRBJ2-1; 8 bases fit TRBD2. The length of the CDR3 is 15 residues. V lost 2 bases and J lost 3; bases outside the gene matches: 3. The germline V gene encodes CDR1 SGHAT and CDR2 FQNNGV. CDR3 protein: CASSLPSGGYNEQFF. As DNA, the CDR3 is TGTGCCAGCAGCTTACCGAGCGGGGGCTACAATGAGCAGTTCTTC.

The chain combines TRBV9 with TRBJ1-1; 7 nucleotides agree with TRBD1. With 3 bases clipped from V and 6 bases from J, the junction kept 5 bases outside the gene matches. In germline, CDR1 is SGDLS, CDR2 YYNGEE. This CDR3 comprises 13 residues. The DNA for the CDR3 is TGTGCCAGCAGCGCCTCAGGGGGGCCTGAAGCTTTCTTT. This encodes CASSASGGPEAFF. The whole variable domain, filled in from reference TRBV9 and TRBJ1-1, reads DSGVTQTPKHLITATGQRVTLRCSPRSGDLSVYWYQQSLDQGLQFLIQYYNGEERAKGNILERFSAQQFPDLHSELNLSSLELGDSALYFCASSASGGPEAFFGQGTRLTVV.

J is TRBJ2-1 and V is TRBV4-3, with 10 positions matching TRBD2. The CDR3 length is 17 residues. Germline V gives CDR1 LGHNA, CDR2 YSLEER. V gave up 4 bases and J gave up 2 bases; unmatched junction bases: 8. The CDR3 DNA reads TGCGCCAGCAGCCGGACTTCAGCGGGGGGGCCCTACAATGAGCAGTTCTTC. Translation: CASSRTSAGGPYNEQFF.

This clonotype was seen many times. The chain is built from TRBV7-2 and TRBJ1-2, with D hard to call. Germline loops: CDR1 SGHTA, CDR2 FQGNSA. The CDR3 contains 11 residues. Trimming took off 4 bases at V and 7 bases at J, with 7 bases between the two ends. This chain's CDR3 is CASSSGTGYTF. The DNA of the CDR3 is TGTGCCAGCAGCTCGGGAACTGGCTACACCTTC.

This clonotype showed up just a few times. In DNA, the CDR3 is TGCAGCGTTGCGGGGGAGGGACCCTACGAGCAGTACTTC. Amino acid sequence: CSVAGEGPYEQYF. The V call is TRBV29-1, the J call TRBJ2-7, with 7 positions matching TRBD2. The CDR3 is 13 residues long. The V segment lost 4 bases and the J segment 2 bases; nucleotides outside the gene matches: 5. Germline V CDR1 and CDR2: SQVTM, ANQGSEA.

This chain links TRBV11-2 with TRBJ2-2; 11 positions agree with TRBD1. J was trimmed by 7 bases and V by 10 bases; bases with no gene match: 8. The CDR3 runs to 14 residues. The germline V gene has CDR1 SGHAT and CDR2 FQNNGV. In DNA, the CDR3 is TGTGCCAACGCCGGGACAGGGGGTTTCGGGGAGCTGTTTTTT. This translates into CANAGTGGFGELFF. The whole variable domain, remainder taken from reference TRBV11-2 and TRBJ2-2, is EAGVAQSPRYKIIEKRQSVAFWCNPISGHATLYWYQQILGQGPKLLIQFQNNGVVDDSQLPKDRFSAERLKGVDSTLKIQPAKLEDSAVYLCANAGTGGFGELFFGEGSRLTVL.

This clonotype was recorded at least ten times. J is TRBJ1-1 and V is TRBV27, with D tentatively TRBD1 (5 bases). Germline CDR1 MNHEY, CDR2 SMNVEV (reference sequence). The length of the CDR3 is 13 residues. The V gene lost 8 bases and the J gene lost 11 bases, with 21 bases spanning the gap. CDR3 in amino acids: CASGALGPSGAFF. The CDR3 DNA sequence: TGTGCCAGCGGGGCCCTAGGACCGTCTGGGGCTTTCTTT.

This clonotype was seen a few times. The CDR3 sequence: CASSQDRGRNEQFF. The CDR3 DNA reads TGTGCCAGCAGCCAAGACCGGGGGCGCAATGAGCAGTTCTTC. The chain is built from TRBV3-1 and TRBJ2-1; D may match TRBD1 or TRBD2 (6 bases each). Trimming cost V 0 bases and J 6 bases, with 9 bases left between them. CDR1 and CDR2 from the germline V gene are LGHDT and YNNKEL (reference sequence). The CDR3 sequence is 14 residues long.

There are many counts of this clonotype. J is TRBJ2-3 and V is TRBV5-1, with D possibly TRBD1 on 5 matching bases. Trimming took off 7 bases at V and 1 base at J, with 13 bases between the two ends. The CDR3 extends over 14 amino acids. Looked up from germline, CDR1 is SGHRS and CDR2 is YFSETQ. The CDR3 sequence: CASWQGTGTDTQYF. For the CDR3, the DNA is TGCGCCAGCTGGCAGGGAACGGGCACAGATACGCAGTATTTT.

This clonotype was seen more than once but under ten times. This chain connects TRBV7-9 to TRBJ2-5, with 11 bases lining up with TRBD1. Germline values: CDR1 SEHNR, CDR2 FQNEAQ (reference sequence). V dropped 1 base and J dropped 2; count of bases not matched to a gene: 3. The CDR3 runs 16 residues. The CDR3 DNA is TGTGCCAGCAGCTTAGGGACAGGGGGCACTCAAGAGACCCAGTACTTC. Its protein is CASSLGTGGTQETQYF.

The CDR3 loop reads CSVEQRTGPGELFF. For the CDR3, the DNA is TGCAGCGTTGAACAACGGACAGGGCCCGGGGAGCTGTTTTTT. The chain couples TRBV29-1 to TRBJ2-2, with 8 bases matching TRBD1. The CDR3 totals 14 residues. J gave up 6 bases and V 2 bases, and 5 bases lay outside the gene matches. CDR1 is SQVTM, CDR2 ANQGSEA, per germline.

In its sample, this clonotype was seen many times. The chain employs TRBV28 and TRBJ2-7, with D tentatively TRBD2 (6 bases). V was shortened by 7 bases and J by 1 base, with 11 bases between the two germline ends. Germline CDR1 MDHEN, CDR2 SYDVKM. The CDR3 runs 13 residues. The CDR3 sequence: CASKPGGSYEQYF. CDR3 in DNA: TGTGCCAGCAAACCCGGGGGATCCTACGAGCAGTACTTC.

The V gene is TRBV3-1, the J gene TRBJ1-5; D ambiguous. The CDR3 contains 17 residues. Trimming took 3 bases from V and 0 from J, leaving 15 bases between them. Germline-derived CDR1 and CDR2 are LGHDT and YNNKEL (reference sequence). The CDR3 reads CASSHLCRWDSNQPQHF. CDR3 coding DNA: TGTGCCAGCAGCCACCTCTGCAGATGGGATAGCAATCAGCCCCAGCATTTT.